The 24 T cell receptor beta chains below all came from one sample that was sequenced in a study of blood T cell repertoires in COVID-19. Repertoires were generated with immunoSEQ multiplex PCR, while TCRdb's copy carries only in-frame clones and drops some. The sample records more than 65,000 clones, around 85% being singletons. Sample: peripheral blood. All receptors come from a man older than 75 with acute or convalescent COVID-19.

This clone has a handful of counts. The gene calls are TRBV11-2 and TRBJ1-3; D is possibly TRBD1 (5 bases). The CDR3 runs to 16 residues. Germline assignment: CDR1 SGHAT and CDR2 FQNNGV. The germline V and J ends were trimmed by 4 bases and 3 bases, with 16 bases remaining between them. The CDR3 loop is CASSYPPGGNGNTIYF. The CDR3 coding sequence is TGTGCCAGCAGCTACCCCCCGGGGGGGAATGGAAACACCATATATTTT.

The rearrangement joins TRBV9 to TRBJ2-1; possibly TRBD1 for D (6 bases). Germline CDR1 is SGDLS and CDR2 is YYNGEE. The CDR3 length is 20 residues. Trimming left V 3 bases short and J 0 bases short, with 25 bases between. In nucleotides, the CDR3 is TGTGCCAGCAGCGCATCCGGAGGACAGACGCAGTTCGGCTCCTACAATGAGCAGTTCTTC. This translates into CASSASGGQTQFGSYNEQFF.

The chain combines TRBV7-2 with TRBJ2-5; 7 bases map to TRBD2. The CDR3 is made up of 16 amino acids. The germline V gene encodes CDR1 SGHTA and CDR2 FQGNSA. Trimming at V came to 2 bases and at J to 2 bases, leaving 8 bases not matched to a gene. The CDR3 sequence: CASSLKAGAGQETQYF. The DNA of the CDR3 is TGTGCCAGCAGCTTAAAGGCAGGAGCGGGGCAAGAGACCCAGTACTTC.

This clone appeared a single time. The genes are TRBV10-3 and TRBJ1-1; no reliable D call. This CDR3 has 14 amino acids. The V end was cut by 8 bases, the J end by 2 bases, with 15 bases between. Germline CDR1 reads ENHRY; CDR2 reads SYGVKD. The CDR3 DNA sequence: TGTGCCATCGGGGAGGTACAGAAAAACACTGAAGCTTTCTTT. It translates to CAIGEVQKNTEAFF.

CDR3 residues: CASSLGGGGQETQYF. CDR3 coding DNA: TGTGCCAGCAGCTTGGGCGGGGGGGGGCAAGAGACCCAGTACTTC. The chain links TRBV5-4 to TRBJ2-5; 9 nucleotides line up with TRBD2. Losses at the gene ends were 0 bases for V and 2 bases for J; bases not matched to a gene: 2. Looked up from germline, CDR1 is SGHNT and CDR2 is YYREEE (reference sequence). The CDR3 runs 15 residues.

The chain's CDR3 is CASGLSRDRGLLFYEQYF. The CDR3 DNA is TGTGCTAGTGGTTTGAGCCGGGACAGGGGATTGTTGTTCTACGAGCAGTACTTC. The genes are TRBV12-5 and TRBJ2-7, with TRBD1 matching 10 bases. Germline V gene lookup returns CDR1 LGHNT and CDR2 FRNRAP. This CDR3 contains 18 residues. J gave up 3 bases and V 2 bases, and 13 bases lay outside the gene matches.

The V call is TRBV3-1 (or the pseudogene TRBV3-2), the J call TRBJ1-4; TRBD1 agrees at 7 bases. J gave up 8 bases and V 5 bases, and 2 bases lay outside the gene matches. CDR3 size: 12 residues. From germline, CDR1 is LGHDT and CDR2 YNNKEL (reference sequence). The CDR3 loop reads CASSVGQEKLFF. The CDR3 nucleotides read TGTGCCAGCAGCGTGGGACAGGAAAAACTGTTTTTT.

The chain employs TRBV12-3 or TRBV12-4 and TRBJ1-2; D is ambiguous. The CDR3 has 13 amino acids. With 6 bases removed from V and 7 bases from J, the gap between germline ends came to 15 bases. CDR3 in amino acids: CASSPDIERGYTF. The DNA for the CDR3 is TGTGCCAGCAGCCCTGACATTGAACGTGGCTACACCTTC.

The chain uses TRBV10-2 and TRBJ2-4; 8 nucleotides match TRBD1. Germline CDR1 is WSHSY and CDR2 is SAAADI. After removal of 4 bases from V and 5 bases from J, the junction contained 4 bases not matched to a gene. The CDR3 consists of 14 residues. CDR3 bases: TGCGCCAGCAGTGCGGACAGGGTCCAAAACATTCAGTACTTC. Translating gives CASSADRVQNIQYF.

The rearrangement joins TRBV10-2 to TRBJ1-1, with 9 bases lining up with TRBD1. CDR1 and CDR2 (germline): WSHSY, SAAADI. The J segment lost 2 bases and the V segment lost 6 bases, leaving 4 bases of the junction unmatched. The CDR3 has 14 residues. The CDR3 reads CASSGTGPNTEAFF. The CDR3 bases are TGCGCCAGCAGCGGGACAGGGCCCAACACTGAAGCTTTCTTT.

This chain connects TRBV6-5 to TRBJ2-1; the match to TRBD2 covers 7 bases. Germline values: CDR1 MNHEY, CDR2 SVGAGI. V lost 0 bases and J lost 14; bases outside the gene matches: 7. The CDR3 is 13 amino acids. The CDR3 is CASSYSIAGEKFF. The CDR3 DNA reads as TGTGCCAGCAGTTACTCGATCGCGGGGGAGAAGTTCTTC.

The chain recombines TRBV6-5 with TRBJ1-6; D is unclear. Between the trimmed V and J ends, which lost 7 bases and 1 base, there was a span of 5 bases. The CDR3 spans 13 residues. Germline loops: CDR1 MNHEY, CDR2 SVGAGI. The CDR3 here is CASTRSYNSPLHF. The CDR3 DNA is TGTGCCAGCACGCGGTCCTATAATTCACCCCTCCACTTT.

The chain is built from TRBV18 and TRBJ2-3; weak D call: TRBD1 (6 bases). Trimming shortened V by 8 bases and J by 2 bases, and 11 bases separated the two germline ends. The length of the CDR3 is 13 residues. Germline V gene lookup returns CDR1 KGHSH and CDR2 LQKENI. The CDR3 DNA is TGTGCCAGCGCGACAGGAACCACAGATACGCAGTATTTT. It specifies CASATGTTDTQYF.

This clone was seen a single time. The DNA of the CDR3 is TGCAGTGCTAGTGAGAGTTATAGCAATCAGCCCCAGCATTTT. Protein: CSASESYSNQPQHF. The chain joins TRBV20-1 to TRBJ1-5, with D uncertain. Germline loops: CDR1 DFQATT, CDR2 SNEGSKA (reference sequence). Trimming removed 3 bases at V and 0 bases at J, with 9 bases between. CDR3 length: 14 residues.

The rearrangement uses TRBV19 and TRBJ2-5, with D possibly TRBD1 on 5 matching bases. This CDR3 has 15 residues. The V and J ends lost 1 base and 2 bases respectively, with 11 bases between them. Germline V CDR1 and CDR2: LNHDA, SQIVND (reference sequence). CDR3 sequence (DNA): TGTGCCAGTAGTATAGGACCAGGGCCTCAAGAGACCCAGTACTTC. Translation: CASSIGPGPQETQYF.

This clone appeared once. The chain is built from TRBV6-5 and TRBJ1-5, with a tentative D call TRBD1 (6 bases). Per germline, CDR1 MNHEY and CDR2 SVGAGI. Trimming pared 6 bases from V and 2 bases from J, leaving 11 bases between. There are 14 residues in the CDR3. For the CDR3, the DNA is TGTGCCAGCAGGGACAGCCTCGGCAATCAGCCCCAGCATTTT. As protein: CASRDSLGNQPQHF.

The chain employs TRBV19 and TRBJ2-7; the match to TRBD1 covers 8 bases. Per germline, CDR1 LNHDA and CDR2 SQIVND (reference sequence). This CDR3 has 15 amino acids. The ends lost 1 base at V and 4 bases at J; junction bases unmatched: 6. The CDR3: CASSIVGQGGYEQYF. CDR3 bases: TGTGCCAGTAGTATAGTCGGACAGGGTGGATACGAGCAGTACTTC.

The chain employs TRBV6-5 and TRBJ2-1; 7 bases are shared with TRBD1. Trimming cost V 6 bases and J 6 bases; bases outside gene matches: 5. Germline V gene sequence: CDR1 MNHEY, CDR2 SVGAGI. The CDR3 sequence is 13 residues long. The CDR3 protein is CASRLGQFNEQFF. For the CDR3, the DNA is TGTGCCAGCAGACTGGGACAGTTCAATGAGCAGTTCTTC.

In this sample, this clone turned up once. The CDR3 region is CASSPGTGAYNEQFF. In DNA form, the CDR3 reads TGTGCCAGCAGCCCTGGGACAGGGGCGTACAATGAGCAGTTCTTC. The chain uses TRBV5-6 and TRBJ2-1; the match to TRBD1 covers 10 bases. The CDR3 covers 15 residues. V trimming: 4 bases; J trimming: 4 bases; junction bases outside the gene matches: 5. Germline values: CDR1 SGHDT, CDR2 YYEEEE.

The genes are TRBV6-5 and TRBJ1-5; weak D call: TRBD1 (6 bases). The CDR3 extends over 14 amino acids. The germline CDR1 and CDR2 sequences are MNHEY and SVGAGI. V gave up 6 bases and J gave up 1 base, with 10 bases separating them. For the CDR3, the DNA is TGTGCCAGCAGCGGGACACTGAGCAATCAGCCCCAGCATTTT. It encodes CASSGTLSNQPQHF.

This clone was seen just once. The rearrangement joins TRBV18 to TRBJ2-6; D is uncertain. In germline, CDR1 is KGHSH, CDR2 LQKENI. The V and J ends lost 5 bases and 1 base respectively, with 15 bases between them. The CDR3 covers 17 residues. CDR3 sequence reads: CASSNRQVQSGANVLTF. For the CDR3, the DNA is TGTGCCAGCTCAAATAGGCAGGTGCAATCTGGGGCCAACGTCCTGACTTTC.

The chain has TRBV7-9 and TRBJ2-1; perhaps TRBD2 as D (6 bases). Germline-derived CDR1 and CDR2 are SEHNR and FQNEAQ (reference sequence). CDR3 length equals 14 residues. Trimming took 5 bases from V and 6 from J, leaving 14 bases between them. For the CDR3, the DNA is TGTGCCAGCAGCCCCCCCCGAGCGGGCAATGAGCAGTTCTTC. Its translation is CASSPPRAGNEQFF.

The CDR3, as DNA: TGTGCCAGCAGCTTAGGACAGGGGCCCTCGGAAAACGAGCAGTACTTC. As protein: CASSLGQGPSENEQYF. The chain couples TRBV7-9 to TRBJ2-7; TRBD1 matches 8 bases. With V trimmed by 1 base and J by 5 bases, 10 bases remained unmatched. The CDR3 is 16 residues long. Germline V gene lookup returns CDR1 SEHNR and CDR2 FQNEAQ (reference sequence).

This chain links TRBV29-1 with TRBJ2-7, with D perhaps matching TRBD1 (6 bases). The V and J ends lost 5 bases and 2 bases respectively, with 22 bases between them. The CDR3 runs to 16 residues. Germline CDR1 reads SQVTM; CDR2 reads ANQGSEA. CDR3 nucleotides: TGCAGCGTTCGGCAGGGGTCTGGTGAGGTACCCTACGAGCAGTACTTC. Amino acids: CSVRQGSGEVPYEQYF.